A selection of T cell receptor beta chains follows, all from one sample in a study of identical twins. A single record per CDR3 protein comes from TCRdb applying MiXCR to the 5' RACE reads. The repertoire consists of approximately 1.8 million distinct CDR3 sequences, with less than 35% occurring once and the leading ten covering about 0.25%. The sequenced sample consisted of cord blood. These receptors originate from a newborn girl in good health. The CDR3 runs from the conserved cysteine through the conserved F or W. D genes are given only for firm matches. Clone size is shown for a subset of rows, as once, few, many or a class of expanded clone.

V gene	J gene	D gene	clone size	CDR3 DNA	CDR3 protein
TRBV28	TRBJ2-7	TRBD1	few	TGTGCCAGCAGTTCGGCCTACAGGGGGTCGAACGAGCAGTACTTC	CASSSAYRGSNEQYF
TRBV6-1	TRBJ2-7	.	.	TGTGCCAGCGGACGGGGGAGCTCCTACAATGAGCAGTACTTC	CASGRGSSYNEQYF
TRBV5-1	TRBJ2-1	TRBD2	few	TGCGCCAGCAGCTTGGAGCGAGCGGGAGTGACTGAGCAGTTCTTC	CASSLERAGVTEQFF
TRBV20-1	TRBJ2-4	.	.	TGCAGTGCACAGAGTTCGGGACTCGTCGGGTGGGACATTCAGTACTTC	CSAQSSGLVGWDIQYF
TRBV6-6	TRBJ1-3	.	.	TGTGCCAGCAGTTACCGGGATAGCTCTGGAAACACCATATATTTT	CASSYRDSSGNTIYF
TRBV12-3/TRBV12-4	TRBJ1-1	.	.	TGTGCCAGCAGACCACAGGGATGGACTGAAGCTTTCTTT	CASRPQGWTEAFF
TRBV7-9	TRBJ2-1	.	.	TGTGCCAGCAGCTTAATGGACTACTGGGCATCGAGCAATGAGCAGTTCTTC	CASSLMDYWASSNEQFF
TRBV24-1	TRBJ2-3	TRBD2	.	TGTGCCACCAGTGCGAGGCGGGAGCGCACAGATACGCAGTATTTT	CATSARRERTDTQYF
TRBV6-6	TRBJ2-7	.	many	TGTGCCAGCAAGGGGTTTTCGAGGTACGAGCAGTACTTC	CASKGFSRYEQYF
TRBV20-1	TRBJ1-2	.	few	TGCAGTGCTAGAGAAAGGGGAAGCTATGGCTACACCTTC	CSARERGSYGYTF
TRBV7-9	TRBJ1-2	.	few	TGTGCCAGCAGCTTAGTTGATAGTCGGGGCTACACCTTC	CASSLVDSRGYTF
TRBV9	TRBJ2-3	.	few	TGTGCCAGCAGCTTCTGGCGGGGTACAGATACGCAGTATTTT	CASSFWRGTDTQYF
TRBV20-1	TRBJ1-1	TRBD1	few	TGCAGTGCTCGACAGGGGGGTCGGTTTGAAGCTTTCTTT	CSARQGGRFEAFF
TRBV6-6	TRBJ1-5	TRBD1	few	TGTGCCAGCAGTTACAACAGGGGGAGGGACAATCAGCCCCAGCATTTT	CASSYNRGRDNQPQHF
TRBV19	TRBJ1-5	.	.	TGTGCCAGTAATCGACTGTATGGCAATCAGCCCCAGCATTTT	CASNRLYGNQPQHF
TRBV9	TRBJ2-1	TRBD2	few	TGTGCCAGCAGCGTACTAGCGGGGGGGCGGGATGAGCAGTTCTTC	CASSVLAGGRDEQFF
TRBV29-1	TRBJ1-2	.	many	TGCAGCGTTGAAGAGGGAATCAACTATGGCTACACCTTC	CSVEEGINYGYTF
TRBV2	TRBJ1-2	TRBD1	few	TGTGCCAGCAGGGATGAGGGACAGTCCTCCTATGGCTACACCTTC	CASRDEGQSSYGYTF
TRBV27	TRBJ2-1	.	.	TGTGCCAGCAGTTTGGGCAGGGGGGCCTACGAACAGTTCTTC	CASSLGRGAYEQFF
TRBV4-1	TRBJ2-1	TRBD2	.	TGCGCCAGCAGCCAAAGGACTAGCGGGGAGACCCAGTTCTTC	CASSQRTSGETQFF
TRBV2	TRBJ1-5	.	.	TGTGCCAGCAGTGAAGGGGCCAGTCAGCCCCAGCATTTT	CASSEGASQPQHF
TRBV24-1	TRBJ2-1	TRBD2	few	TGTGCCACCAGTGTTGCCGGGACTACCACCTACAATGAGCAGTTCTTC	CATSVAGTTTYNEQFF
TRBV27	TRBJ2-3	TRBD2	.	TGTGCCAGCAGTTTCGGGACTACCACAGATACGCAGTATTTT	CASSFGTTTDTQYF
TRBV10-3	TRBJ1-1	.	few	TGTGCCATCGGAGGCAGTTCCCCTGAAGCTTTCTTT	CAIGGSSPEAFF
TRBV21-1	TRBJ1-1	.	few	TGTGCCAGCAGCAAAGTATCCCAGAACACTGAAGCTTTCTTT	CASSKVSQNTEAFF
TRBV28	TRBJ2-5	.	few	TGTGCCAGCAGTACAACGGAAGAGACCCAGTACTTC	CASSTTEETQYF
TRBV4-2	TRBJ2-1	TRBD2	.	TGTGCCAGCAGCCAACGACTAGCGGGAGGCGGCCCCTACAATGAGCAGTTCTTC	CASSQRLAGGGPYNEQFF
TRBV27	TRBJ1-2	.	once	TGTGCCGGCAGTTTATCGCGGGGGGGACCGGTATCTGGCTACACCTTC	CAGSLSRGGPVSGYTF
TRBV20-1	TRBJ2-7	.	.	TGCAGTGCGGACGGCACCTACGAGCAGTACTTC	CSADGTYEQYF
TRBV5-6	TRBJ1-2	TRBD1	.	TGTGCCAGCAGCAATCGAGGGGGCGCGGAATATGGCTACACCTTC	CASSNRGGAEYGYTF
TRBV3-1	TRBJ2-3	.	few	TGTGCCAGCAGCCTCGAGAGGGGGATCACAGATACGCAGTATTTT	CASSLERGITDTQYF
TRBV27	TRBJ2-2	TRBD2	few	TGTGCCAGCAGTTTAGGGACTAGCGGGAGGAGCGGGGAGCTGTTTTTT	CASSLGTSGRSGELFF
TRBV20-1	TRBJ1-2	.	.	TGCAGTGCTAGGACACCCACCTATGGCTACACCTTC	CSARTPTYGYTF
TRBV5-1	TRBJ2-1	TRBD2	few	TGCGCCAGCAGCTTATGCCTAGCGGGAGAAAGCTACAATGAGCAGTTCTTC	CASSLCLAGESYNEQFF
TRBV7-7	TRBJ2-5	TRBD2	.	TGTGCTAGCAGCCCCGTGGTAGCGGGAACATATGAGCAGTACTTC	CASSPVVAGTYEQYF
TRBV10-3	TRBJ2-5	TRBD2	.	TGTGCCATCAGTGAGGGACTAGCGGGAGAGACCCAGTACTTC	CAISEGLAGETQYF
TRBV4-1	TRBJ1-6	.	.	TGCGCCAGCAGCCAAAGCGAGGATTCACCCCTCCACTTT	CASSQSEDSPLHF
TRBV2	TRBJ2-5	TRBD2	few	TGTGCCAGCAGAGTAGCGGGAGGATCAGAGACCCAGTACTTC	CASRVAGGSETQYF
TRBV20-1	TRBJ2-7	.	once	TGCAGGGCTCGCGCGGTACGAACCTACGAGCAGTACTTC	CRARAVRTYEQYF
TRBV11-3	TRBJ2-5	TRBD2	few	TGTGCCAGCAGCTTAGGAGCGGGGGGGACCCAGTACTTC	CASSLGAGGTQYF
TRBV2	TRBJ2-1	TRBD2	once	TGTGCCAGCAGGGGAGGACTAGCCCCCTCCTACAATGAGCAGTTCTTC	CASRGGLAPSYNEQFF
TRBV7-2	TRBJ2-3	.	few	TGTGCCAGCAGCTTAGATCCCTTGGACCAGCTACCCACAGATACGCAGTATTTT	CASSLDPLDQLPTDTQYF
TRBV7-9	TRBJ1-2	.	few	TGTTCCAGCAGCTTCCAGACGGATAACTATGGCTACACCTTC	CSSSFQTDNYGYTF
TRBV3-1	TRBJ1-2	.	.	TGTGCCAGCAGCCAAGAGGACGGGGCAAACTATGGCTACACCTTC	CASSQEDGANYGYTF
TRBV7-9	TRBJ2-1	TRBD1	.	TGTGCCAGCAGCTTAAGGGACAGGGGACCATACTCCTACGAGCAGTTCTTC	CASSLRDRGPYSYEQFF
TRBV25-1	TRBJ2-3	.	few	TGTGCCAGCAGTGAATTATGGGTCGGGCCCACAGATACGCAGTATTTT	CASSELWVGPTDTQYF
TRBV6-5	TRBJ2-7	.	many	TGTGCCAGCAGGCGAGGGGTTCTTTACGAGCAGTACTTC	CASRRGVLYEQYF
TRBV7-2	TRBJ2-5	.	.	TGTGCCAGCAGCTTGGTGTGGGTCGCAGAGACCCAGTACTTC	CASSLVWVAETQYF
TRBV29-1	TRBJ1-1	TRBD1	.	TGCAGCGTTGGGGACAGGGTCGTCAAGAACACTGAAGCTTTCTTT	CSVGDRVVKNTEAFF
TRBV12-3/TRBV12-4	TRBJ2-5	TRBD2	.	TGTGCCAGCAAGGGCGCTAGCGGGCGCGATGAGCAGTACTTC	CASKGASGRDEQYF
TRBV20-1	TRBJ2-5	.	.	TGCAGTGCAAAAGTAATAGGGCGGGACGGTGAGCAGTACTTC	CSAKVIGRDGEQYF
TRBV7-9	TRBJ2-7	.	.	TGTGCCAGCAGCTTATCCTCGGACCTCTACGAGCAGTACTTC	CASSLSSDLYEQYF
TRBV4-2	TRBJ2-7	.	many	TGTGCCAGCAGCCAAGCACTAGAGTTTACCTACGAGCAGTACTTC	CASSQALEFTYEQYF
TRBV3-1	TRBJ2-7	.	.	TGTGCCAGCAGCCAAGCCACATCAGGGCCCTACGAGCAGTACTTC	CASSQATSGPYEQYF
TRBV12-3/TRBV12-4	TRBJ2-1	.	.	TGTGCCAGCAGTTCGTGGGGGCTAGTGGGCAATGAGCAGTTCTTC	CASSSWGLVGNEQFF
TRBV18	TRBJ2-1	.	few	TGTGCCAGCTCACCACTCCTGGACTCCAATGAGCAGTTCTTC	CASSPLLDSNEQFF
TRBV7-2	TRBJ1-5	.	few	TGTGCCAGCAGCCACCGGGCGGATAGCAATCAGCCCCAGCATTTT	CASSHRADSNQPQHF
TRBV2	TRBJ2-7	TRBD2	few	TGTGCCAGCACCAGACTAGCGGTTACCTACGAGCAGTACTTC	CASTRLAVTYEQYF
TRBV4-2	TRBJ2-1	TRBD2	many	TGTGCCAGCAGCCTTGGACTAGCGGGAGATCGCCGCAATGAGCAGTTCTTC	CASSLGLAGDRRNEQFF